The subject of this entry is one T cell receptor beta chain. The sample is drawn from a study of blood T cell repertoires in COVID-19. The germline CDR1 and CDR2 sequences are MDHEN and SYDVKM. Trimming took 9 bases from V and 2 from J, leaving 11 bases between them. The CDR3 sequence is 13 residues long. Assay: immunoSEQ multiplex PCR; the TCRdb copy retains only in-frame clones and omits some. The table has under 300,000 clones, about four fifths seen once. Material: peripheral blood. The V gene is TRBV28, the J gene TRBJ1-5, with D perhaps TRBD1 (5 bases). The sequence was obtained from a woman older than 75 with acute or convalescent COVID-19. CDR3 loop: CASWGGGNQPQHF. DNA for the CDR3: TGTGCCAGTTGGGGAGGGGGCAATCAGCCCCAGCATTTT.